The entry below gives a single T cell receptor (beta chain) sequence along with its context. The antigen is unknown. The sample comes from a study of cytomegalovirus exposure and HLA in healthy donors. Study-level results: It was confirmed in vitro that three of the CMV-associated chains were specific for CMV antigens.

Among the 120 or so subjects of the validation cohort, separate from the roughly 670-subject first cohort, were the donors. Germline values: CDR1 SGHVS, CDR2 FNYEAQ. The CDR3 loop spans 13 amino acids. V lost 6 bases, J lost 3 bases, and 2 bases stayed unmatched. Generated by immunoSEQ multiplex PCR, the TCRdb table keeps only in-frame clones and is missing some. The repertoire has approximately 300,000 clones, more than 80% of them found once; the top ten carry 0.75% to 0.85%. The chain is built from TRBV7-6 and TRBJ1-5; 7 bases are shared with TRBD1. The sequence was collected from a woman aged 18-35 years in good health and CMV-seronegative. Sequencing was done on a sample of PBMCs. CDR3 sequence reads: CASSTGANQPQHF. CDR3 bases: TGTGCCAGCAGTACAGGGGCCAATCAGCCCCAGCATTTT.